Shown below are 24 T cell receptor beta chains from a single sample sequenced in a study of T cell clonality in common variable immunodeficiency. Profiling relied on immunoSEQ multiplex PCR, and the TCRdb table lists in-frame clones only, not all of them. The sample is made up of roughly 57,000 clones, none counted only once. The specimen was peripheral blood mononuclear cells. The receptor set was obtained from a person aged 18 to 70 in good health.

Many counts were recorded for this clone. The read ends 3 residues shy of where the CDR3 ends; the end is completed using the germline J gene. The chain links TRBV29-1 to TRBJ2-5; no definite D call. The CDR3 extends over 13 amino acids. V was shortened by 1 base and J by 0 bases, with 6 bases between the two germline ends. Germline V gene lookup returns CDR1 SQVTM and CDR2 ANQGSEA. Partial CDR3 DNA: TGCAGCGTTGAAGGGCTTAACCAAGAGACC. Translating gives CSVEGLNQET. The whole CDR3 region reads CSVEGLNQETQYF.

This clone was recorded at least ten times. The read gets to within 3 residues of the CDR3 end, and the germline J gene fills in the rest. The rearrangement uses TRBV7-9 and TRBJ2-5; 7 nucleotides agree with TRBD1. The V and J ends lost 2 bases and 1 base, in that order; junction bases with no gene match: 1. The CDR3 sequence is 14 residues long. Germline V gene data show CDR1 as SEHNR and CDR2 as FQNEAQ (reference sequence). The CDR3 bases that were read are TGTGCCAGCAGCTTACGGGACAGCCAAGAGACC. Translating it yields CASSLRDSQET. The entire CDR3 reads CASSLRDSQETQYF.

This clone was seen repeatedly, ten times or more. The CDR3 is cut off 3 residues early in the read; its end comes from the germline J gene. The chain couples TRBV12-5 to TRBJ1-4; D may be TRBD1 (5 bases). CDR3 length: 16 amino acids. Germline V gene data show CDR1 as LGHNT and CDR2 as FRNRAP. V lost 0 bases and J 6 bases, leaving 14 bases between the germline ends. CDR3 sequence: CASGLVLGLGHEKLFF. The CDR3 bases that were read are TGTGCTAGTGGTTTGGTACTGGGGCTGGGGCATGAAAAA.

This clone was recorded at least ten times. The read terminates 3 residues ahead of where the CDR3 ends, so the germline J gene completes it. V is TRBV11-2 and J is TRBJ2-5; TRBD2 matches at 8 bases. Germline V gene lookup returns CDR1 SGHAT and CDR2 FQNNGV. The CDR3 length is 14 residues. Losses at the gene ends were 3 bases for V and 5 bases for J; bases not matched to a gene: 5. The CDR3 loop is CASSFRGGLETQYF. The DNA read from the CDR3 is TGTGCCAGCAGCTTTCGGGGGGGGCTGGAGACC.

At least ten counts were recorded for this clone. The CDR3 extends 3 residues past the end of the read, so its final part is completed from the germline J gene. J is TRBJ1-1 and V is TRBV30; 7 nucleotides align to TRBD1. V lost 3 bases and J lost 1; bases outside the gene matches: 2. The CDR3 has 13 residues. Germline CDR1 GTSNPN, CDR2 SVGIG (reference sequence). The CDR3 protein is CAWSHRGNTEAFF. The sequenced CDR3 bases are TGTGCCTGGAGCCACAGGGGGAACACTGAA.

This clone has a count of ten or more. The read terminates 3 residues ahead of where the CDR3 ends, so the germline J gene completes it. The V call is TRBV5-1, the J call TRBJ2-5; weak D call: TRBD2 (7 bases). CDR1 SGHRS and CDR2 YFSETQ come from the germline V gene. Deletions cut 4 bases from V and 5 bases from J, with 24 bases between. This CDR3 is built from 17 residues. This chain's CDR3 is CASSPLEGGALKETQYF. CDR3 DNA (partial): TGCGCCAGCAGCCCACTTGAGGGGGGGGCGCTGAAGGAGACC.

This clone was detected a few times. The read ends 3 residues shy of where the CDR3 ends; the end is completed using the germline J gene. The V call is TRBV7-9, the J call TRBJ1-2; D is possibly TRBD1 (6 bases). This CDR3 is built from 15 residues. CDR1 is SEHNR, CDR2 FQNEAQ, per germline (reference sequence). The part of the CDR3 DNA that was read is TGTGCCAGCAGCCCGGACGGGGGGGCCCACAATGAC. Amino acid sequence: CASSPDGGAHND. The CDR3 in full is CASSPDGGAHNDYTF.

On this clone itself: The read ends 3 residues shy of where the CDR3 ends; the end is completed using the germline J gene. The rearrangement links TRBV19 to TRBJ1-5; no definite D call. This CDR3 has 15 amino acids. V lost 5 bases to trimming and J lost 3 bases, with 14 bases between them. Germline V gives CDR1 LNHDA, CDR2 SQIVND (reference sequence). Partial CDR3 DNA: TGTGCCAGTAGTGTACTCCTTGAACTCAATCAGCCC. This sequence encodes CASSVLLELNQP. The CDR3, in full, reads CASSVLLELNQPQHF. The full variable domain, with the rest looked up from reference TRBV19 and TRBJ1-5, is DGGITQSPKYLFRKEGQNVTLSCEQNLNHDAMYWYRQDPGQGLRLIYYSQIVNDFQKGDIAEGYSVSREKKESFPLTVTSAQKNPTAFYLCASSVLLELNQPQHFGDGTRLSIL.

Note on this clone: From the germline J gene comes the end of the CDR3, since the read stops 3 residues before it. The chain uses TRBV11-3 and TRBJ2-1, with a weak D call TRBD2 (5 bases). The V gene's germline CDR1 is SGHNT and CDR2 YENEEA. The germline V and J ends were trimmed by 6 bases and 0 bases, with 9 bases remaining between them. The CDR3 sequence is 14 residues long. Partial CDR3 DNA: TGTGCCAGCAGTCCGGGGAGCTCCTACAATGAG. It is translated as CASSPGSSYNE. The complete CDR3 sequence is CASSPGSSYNEQFF.

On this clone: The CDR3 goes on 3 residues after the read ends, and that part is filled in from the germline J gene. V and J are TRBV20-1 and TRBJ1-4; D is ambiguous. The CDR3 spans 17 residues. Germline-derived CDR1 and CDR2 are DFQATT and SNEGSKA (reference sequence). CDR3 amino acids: CSARTRLSGSQGSPLFF. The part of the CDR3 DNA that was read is TGCAGTGCTAGGACCAGGCTGAGCGGGAGTCAAGGTTCACCA.

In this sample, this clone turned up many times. Here the CDR3 reads CASGSGGQDRGNEKLFF. Partial CDR3 DNA: TGTGCTAGTGGTTCCGGTGGACAAGACAGGGGGAATGAAAAA. The rearrangement links TRBV12-5 to TRBJ1-4; 9 bases align to TRBD1. From the germline J gene comes the end of the CDR3, since the read stops 3 residues before it. Germline CDR1 reads LGHNT; CDR2 reads FRNRAP. J gave up 5 bases and V 4 bases, and 11 bases lay outside the gene matches. The CDR3 length is 17 residues.

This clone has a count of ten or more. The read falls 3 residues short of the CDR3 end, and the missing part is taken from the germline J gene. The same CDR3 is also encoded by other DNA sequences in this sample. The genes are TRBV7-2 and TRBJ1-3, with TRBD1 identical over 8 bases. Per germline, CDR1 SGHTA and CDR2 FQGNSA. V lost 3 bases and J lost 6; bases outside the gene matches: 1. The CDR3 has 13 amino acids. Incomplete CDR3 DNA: TGTGCCAGCAGCTTCAGGGGGCAAAACACC. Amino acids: CASSFRGQNT. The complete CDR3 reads CASSFRGQNTIYF.

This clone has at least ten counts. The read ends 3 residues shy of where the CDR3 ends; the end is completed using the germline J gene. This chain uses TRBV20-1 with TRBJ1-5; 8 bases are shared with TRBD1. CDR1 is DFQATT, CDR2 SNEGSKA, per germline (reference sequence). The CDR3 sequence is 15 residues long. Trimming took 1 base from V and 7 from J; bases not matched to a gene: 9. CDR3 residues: CSARGDRGEGQPQHF. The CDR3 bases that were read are TGCAGTGCTAGAGGTGACAGGGGAGAAGGGCAGCCC.

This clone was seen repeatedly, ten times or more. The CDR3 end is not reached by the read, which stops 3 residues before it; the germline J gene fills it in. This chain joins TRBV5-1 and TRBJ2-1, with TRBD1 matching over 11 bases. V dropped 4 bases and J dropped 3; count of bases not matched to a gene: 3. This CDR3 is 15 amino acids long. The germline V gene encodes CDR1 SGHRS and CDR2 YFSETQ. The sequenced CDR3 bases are TGCGCCAGCAGCCCCGGGACAGGGGGCTACAATGAG. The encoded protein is CASSPGTGGYNE. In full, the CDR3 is CASSPGTGGYNEQFF.

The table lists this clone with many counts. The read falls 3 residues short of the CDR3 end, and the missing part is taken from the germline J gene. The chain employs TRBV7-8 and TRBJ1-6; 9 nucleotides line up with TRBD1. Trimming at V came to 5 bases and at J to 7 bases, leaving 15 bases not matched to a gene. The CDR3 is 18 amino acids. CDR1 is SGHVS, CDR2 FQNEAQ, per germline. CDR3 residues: CASSTFQDRGYLNSPLHF. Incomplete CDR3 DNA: TGTGCCAGCAGCACCTTCCAGGACAGGGGCTATTTGAATTCACCC.

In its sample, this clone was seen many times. CDR3 loop: CASSPDRNTGELFF. The part of the CDR3 DNA that was read is TGTGCCAGCAGCCCCGACAGGAACACCGGGGAG. The rearrangement links TRBV7-9 to TRBJ2-2; TRBD1 is a possible D gene (5 bases). The read stops 3 residues short of the end of the CDR3; the missing end is completed from the germline J gene. V was pared by 5 bases and J by 1 base, with 8 bases between. There are 14 residues in the CDR3. The germline gives CDR1 SEHNR, CDR2 FQNEAQ (reference sequence).

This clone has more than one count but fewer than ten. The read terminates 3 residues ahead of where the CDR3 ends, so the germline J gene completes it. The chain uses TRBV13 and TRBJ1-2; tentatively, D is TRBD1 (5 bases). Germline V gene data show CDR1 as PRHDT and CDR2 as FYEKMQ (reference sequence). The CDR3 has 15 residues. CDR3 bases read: TGTGCCAGCAGAAACGGGACTAGCGGATACAATGAC. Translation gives CASRNGTSGYND. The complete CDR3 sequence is CASRNGTSGYNDYTF.

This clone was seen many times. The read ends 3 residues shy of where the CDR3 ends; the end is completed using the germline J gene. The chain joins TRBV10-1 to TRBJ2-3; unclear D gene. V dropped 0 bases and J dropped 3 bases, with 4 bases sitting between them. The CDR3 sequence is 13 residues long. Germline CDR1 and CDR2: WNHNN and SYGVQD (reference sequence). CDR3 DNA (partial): TGCGCCAGCAGTGAGTCCGGGACAGATACG. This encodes CASSESGTDT. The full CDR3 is CASSESGTDTQYF.

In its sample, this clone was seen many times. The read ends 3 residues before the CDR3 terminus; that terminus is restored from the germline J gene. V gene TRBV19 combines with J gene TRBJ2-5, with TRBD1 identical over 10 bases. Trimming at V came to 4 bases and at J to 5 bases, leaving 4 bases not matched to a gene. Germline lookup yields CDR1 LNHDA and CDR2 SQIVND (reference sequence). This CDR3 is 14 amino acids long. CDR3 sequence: CASSTGQGMETQYF. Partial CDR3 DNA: TGTGCCAGTAGTACGGGACAGGGGATGGAGACC.

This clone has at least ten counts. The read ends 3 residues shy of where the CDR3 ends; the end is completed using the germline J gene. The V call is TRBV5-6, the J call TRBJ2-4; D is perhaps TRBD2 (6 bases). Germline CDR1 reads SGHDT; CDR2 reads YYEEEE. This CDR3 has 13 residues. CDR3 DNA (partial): TGTGCCAGCAGCCGGGAATTCGGGGGTTTT. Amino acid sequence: CASSREFGGF. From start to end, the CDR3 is CASSREFGGFQYF.

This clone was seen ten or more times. The sequenced CDR3 bases are TGTGCCAGCAGGGCTCCAGGGGGGCACACTGAA. This encodes CASRAPGGHTE. The whole CDR3 sequence is CASRAPGGHTEAFF. The chain is built from TRBV7-2 and TRBJ1-1; 7 nucleotides line up with TRBD1. The sequenced fragment ends 3 residues before the CDR3 boundary, so the rest is inferred from the germline J gene. Germline V gene lookup returns CDR1 SGHTA and CDR2 FQGNSA. Losses at the gene ends were 6 bases for V and 3 bases for J; bases not matched to a gene: 7. CDR3 length: 14 residues. The variable domain in full, completed from reference TRBV7-2 and TRBJ1-1, reads GAGVSQSPSNKVTEKGKDVELRCDPISGHTALYWYRQSLGQGLEFLIYFQGNSAPDKSGLPSDRFSAERTGGSVSTLTIQRTQQEDSAVYLCASRAPGGHTEAFFGQGTRLTVV.

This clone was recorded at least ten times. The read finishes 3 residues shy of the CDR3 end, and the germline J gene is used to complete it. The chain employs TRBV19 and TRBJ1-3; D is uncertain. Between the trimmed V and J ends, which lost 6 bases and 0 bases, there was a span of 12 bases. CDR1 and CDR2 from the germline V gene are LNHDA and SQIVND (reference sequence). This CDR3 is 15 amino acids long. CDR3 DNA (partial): TGTGCCAGTAGCCTTCAGGCCATCTCTGGAAACACC. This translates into CASSLQAISGNT. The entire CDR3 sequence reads CASSLQAISGNTIYF. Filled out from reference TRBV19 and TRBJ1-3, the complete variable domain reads DGGITQSPKYLFRKEGQNVTLSCEQNLNHDAMYWYRQDPGQGLRLIYYSQIVNDFQKGDIAEGYSVSREKKESFPLTVTSAQKNPTAFYLCASSLQAISGNTIYFGEGSWLTVV.

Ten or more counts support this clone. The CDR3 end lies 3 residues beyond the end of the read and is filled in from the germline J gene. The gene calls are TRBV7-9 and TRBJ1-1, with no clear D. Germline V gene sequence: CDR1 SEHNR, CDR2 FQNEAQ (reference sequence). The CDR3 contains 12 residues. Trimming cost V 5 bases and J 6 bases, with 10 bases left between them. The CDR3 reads CASSPLYSEAFF. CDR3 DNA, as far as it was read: TGTGCCAGCAGCCCCCTATACTCTGAA.

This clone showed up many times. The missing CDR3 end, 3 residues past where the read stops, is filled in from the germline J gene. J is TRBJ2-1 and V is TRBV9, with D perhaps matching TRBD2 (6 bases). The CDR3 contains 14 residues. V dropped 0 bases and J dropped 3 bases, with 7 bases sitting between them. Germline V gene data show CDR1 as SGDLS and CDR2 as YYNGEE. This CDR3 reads CASSVGDFYNEQFF. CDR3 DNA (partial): TGTGCCAGCAGCGTAGGGGACTTCTACAATGAG.